Following are 23 T cell receptor beta chains from one sample sequenced in a study of T cell responses to AZD1222 COVID-19 vaccine. Sequencing was performed with immunoSEQ multiplex PCR; in TCRdb, only in-frame clones are kept and a portion is missing. The sample lists about 84,000 clones, roughly 85% seen once, with around 10% in the top ten. Specimen: peripheral blood, collected 28 days after the second AZD1222 dose. These TCRs come from an adult who received the AZD1222 COVID-19 vaccine.

The rearrangement uses TRBV25-1 and TRBJ1-6; D call uncertain. Trimming shortened V by 3 bases and J by 7 bases, and 10 bases separated the two germline ends. The CDR3 is 14 residues long. Germline lookup yields CDR1 MGHDK and CDR2 SYGVNS. CDR3 sequence reads: CASSDGLRNSPLHF. The DNA for the CDR3 is TGTGCCAGCAGTGATGGACTGAGGAATTCACCCCTCCACTTT.

The chain joins TRBV7-9 to TRBJ2-2, with no clear D. Germline V gene sequence: CDR1 SEHNR, CDR2 FQNEAQ (reference sequence). Trimming took 2 bases from V and 6 from J, leaving 16 bases between them. This CDR3 has 16 amino acids. The DNA for the CDR3 is TGTGCCAGCAGCTTATATCGTTGGCCTAAAGCCGGGGAGCTGTTTTTT. Translation: CASSLYRWPKAGELFF.

The J gene is TRBJ1-2, the V gene TRBV9; a weak D match, TRBD1 (5 bases). The V gene's germline CDR1 is SGDLS and CDR2 YYNGEE. The CDR3 is made up of 14 amino acids. V was cut by 0 bases and J by 6 bases, with 12 bases left in between. The CDR3 here is CASSVAEGRDGYTF. In nucleotides, the CDR3 is TGTGCCAGCAGCGTAGCCGAGGGGCGCGATGGCTACACCTTC.

The chain joins TRBV28 to TRBJ2-3; the D gene is possibly TRBD1 (6 bases). CDR1 is MDHEN and CDR2 is SYDVKM in the germline V gene. CDR3 length equals 17 residues. Trimming stripped 2 bases from V and 1 base from J, with 16 bases between. Here the CDR3 DNA reads TGTGCCAGCAGTTTACGGTCTGGGGGCGTGGGCACAGATACGCAGTATTTT. Its protein product is CASSLRSGGVGTDTQYF.

The rearrangement uses TRBV7-9 and TRBJ1-1; no reliable D call. CDR3 size: 14 residues. In germline, CDR1 is SEHNR, CDR2 FQNEAQ (reference sequence). With 3 bases removed from V and 0 bases from J, the gap between germline ends came to 8 bases. In nucleotides, the CDR3 is TGTGCCAGCAGCTTGGTGCTCATGAACACTGAAGCTTTCTTT. It is translated as CASSLVLMNTEAFF.

The J gene is TRBJ2-1, the V gene TRBV9; the match to TRBD2 covers 7 bases. CDR3 length equals 15 residues. Germline trimming cut 4 bases from V and 7 bases from J; bases unmatched to any gene: 11. CDR1 and CDR2 (germline): SGDLS, YYNGEE. DNA for the CDR3: TGTGCCAGCAGCCCCTTCGGCGGGAGCGAAAATGAGCAGTTCTTC. It codes for CASSPFGGSENEQFF.

The chain joins TRBV28 to TRBJ1-4; a possible D gene is TRBD1 (5 bases). CDR1 and CDR2 (germline): MDHEN, SYDVKM. V dropped 2 bases and J dropped 12 bases, with 13 bases sitting between them. This CDR3 is 13 amino acids long. The chain's CDR3 is CASSLGWGGELFF. The CDR3 DNA sequence: TGTGCCAGCAGTTTAGGGTGGGGAGGGGAACTGTTTTTT.

The chain uses TRBV28 and TRBJ1-1; the match to TRBD1 covers 7 bases. V trimming: 0 bases; J trimming: 7 bases; junction bases outside the gene matches: 8. This CDR3 is built from 15 residues. Germline lookup yields CDR1 MDHEN and CDR2 SYDVKM. CDR3 coding DNA: TGTGCCAGCAGTTTATGGGCCAGGGGGTCGGGTGAAGCTTTCTTT. Translating gives CASSLWARGSGEAFF.

CDR3 coding DNA: TGTGCCAGCAGTTCAGCGGGAATGGGGGCGGAGACCCAGTACTTC. Translating it yields CASSSAGMGAETQYF. The V and J genes are TRBV28 and TRBJ2-5; D may be TRBD2 (7 bases). Germline values: CDR1 MDHEN, CDR2 SYDVKM. This CDR3 has 15 residues. V lost 4 bases to trimming and J lost 5 bases, with 17 bases between them.

The count of this clone is one. The V and J genes are TRBV5-1 and TRBJ1-4; 7 bases line up with TRBD1. With 4 bases clipped from V and 6 bases from J, the junction kept 9 bases outside the gene matches. The CDR3 has 15 amino acids. The germline gives CDR1 SGHRS, CDR2 YFSETQ. CDR3 protein: CASSPREGADEKLFF. As DNA, the CDR3 is TGCGCCAGCAGCCCCCGGGAGGGGGCCGATGAAAAACTGTTTTTT.

The CDR3 loop is CASSIAGGTDTQYF. CDR3 DNA: TGTGCCAGCAGCATAGCGGGGGGCACAGATACGCAGTATTTT. The rearrangement joins TRBV6-5 to TRBJ2-3; 9 nucleotides align to TRBD2. The trim removed 6 bases at V and 1 base at J, leaving 2 bases unmatched. Looked up from germline, CDR1 is MNHEY and CDR2 is SVGAGI. This CDR3 contains 14 residues.

The V gene is TRBV30, the J gene TRBJ1-4; D not certain. Germline loops: CDR1 GTSNPN, CDR2 SVGIG (reference sequence). Trimming removed 0 bases from V and 4 bases from J, with 3 bases in between. The CDR3 is made up of 12 amino acids. Written as DNA, the CDR3 is TGTGCCTGGAGTGTACTTAATGAAAAACTGTTTTTT. Residues: CAWSVLNEKLFF.

This clone came up once. This sequence joins TRBV5-1 and TRBJ1-2; no definite D call. The V and J ends lost 0 bases and 6 bases respectively, with 15 bases between them. The CDR3 contains 15 residues. Germline assignment: CDR1 SGHRS and CDR2 YFSETQ. This chain's CDR3 is CASSLEGYPQDGYTF. In nucleotides, the CDR3 is TGCGCCAGCAGCTTGGAAGGGTACCCCCAGGATGGCTACACCTTC. Looking up the rest from reference TRBV5-1 and TRBJ1-2 gives the full variable domain: KAGVTQTPRYLIKTRGQQVTLSCSPISGHRSVSWYQQTPGQGLQFLFEYFSETQRNKGNFPGRFSGRQFSNSRSEMNVSTLELGDSALYLCASSLEGYPQDGYTFGSGTRLTVV.

This chain links TRBV27 with TRBJ1-2, with D possibly being TRBD1 (6 bases). The CDR3 sequence is 14 residues long. From germline, CDR1 is MNHEY and CDR2 SMNVEV (reference sequence). V was shortened by 7 bases and J by 5 bases, with 17 bases between the two germline ends. The CDR3 nucleotides read TGTGCCAGCAAAACTACGGACAGCGTGTATGGCTACACCTTC. Protein product: CASKTTDSVYGYTF.

The chain couples TRBV6-5 to TRBJ2-3; D call uncertain. The V and J ends lost 7 bases and 1 base respectively, with 6 bases between them. The CDR3 covers 12 residues. Germline assignment: CDR1 MNHEY and CDR2 SVGAGI. CDR3 nucleotide sequence: TGTGCCAGCACTTCGGGCACAGATACGCAGTATTTT. The encoded protein is CASTSGTDTQYF.

The rearrangement links TRBV11-3 to TRBJ2-2; 9 bases align to TRBD2. The CDR3 loop spans 16 amino acids. Germline V CDR1 and CDR2: SGHNT, YENEEA. J lost 5 bases, V lost 1 base, and 5 bases had no gene match. The CDR3, as DNA: TGTGCCAGCAGCTTAGGTAGCGGGAGTAAGACCGGGGAGCTGTTTTTT. Protein sequence: CASSLGSGSKTGELFF.

J is TRBJ2-3 and V is TRBV4-2, with 10 bases identical to TRBD2. From germline, CDR1 is LGHNA and CDR2 YNFKEQ. The CDR3 totals 16 residues. Trimming removed 2 bases from V and 2 bases from J; junction bases left unmatched: 4. The CDR3 loop is CASSQKLAGFTDTQYF. The CDR3 nucleotides are TGTGCCAGCAGCCAAAAACTAGCGGGGTTCACAGATACGCAGTATTTT.

This clone was found once. The genes are TRBV5-5 and TRBJ2-7; the D gene is possibly TRBD2 (5 bases). In germline, CDR1 is SGHKS, CDR2 YYEKEE (reference sequence). The CDR3 consists of 14 residues. Trimming cost V 3 bases and J 2 bases, with 12 bases left between them. DNA of the CDR3: TGTGCCAGCAGCTGGTCGAGGGTAACCTACGAGCAGTACTTC. It translates to CASSWSRVTYEQYF.

The chain combines TRBV28 with TRBJ1-4; 9 bases fit TRBD1. Unmatched junction bases numbered 7, after V lost 6 bases and J lost 8 bases. The germline V gene has CDR1 MDHEN and CDR2 SYDVKM. This CDR3 is built from 14 residues. The CDR3: CASRLQGAGEKLFF. The DNA of the CDR3 is TGTGCCAGCAGATTACAGGGGGCTGGGGAAAAACTGTTTTTT. Full variable domain (outside the CDR3, taken from reference TRBV28 and TRBJ1-4): DVKVTQSSRYLVKRTGEKVFLECVQDMDHENMFWYRQDPGLGLRLIYFSYDVKMKEKGDIPEGYSVSREKKERFSLILESASTNQTSMYLCASRLQGAGEKLFFGSGTQLSVL.

The chain links TRBV24-1 to TRBJ2-5; D remains unclear. The CDR3 runs to 12 residues. V was pared by 7 bases and J by 8 bases, with 13 bases between. The germline V gene has CDR1 KGHDR and CDR2 SFDVKD. The CDR3 sequence is CATSPPLGTQYF. CDR3 bases: TGTGCCACCAGCCCCCCCCTTGGAACCCAGTACTTC.

The chain has TRBV5-1 and TRBJ1-2, with D uncertain. The CDR3 contains 13 residues. With 4 bases removed from V and 0 bases from J, the gap between germline ends came to 7 bases. Germline lookup yields CDR1 SGHRS and CDR2 YFSETQ. The CDR3 DNA is TGCGCCAGCAGCCCGGGATCTAACTATGGCTACACCTTC. This gives the protein CASSPGSNYGYTF. Based on the CDR3 plus reference TRBV5-1 and TRBJ1-2, the full variable domain is KAGVTQTPRYLIKTRGQQVTLSCSPISGHRSVSWYQQTPGQGLQFLFEYFSETQRNKGNFPGRFSGRQFSNSRSEMNVSTLELGDSALYLCASSPGSNYGYTFGSGTRLTVV.

J is TRBJ1-4 and V is TRBV29-1; D unresolved. The germline V gene encodes CDR1 SQVTM and CDR2 ANQGSEA. The CDR3 is 14 residues long. The V gene lost 7 bases and the J gene lost 0 bases, with 12 bases spanning the gap. The CDR3 sequence is CSAIPGATNEKLFF. The CDR3 coding sequence is TGCAGCGCTATCCCGGGTGCAACTAATGAAAAACTGTTTTTT.

The V and J genes are TRBV7-9 and TRBJ2-7; D remains unclear. CDR1 and CDR2 (germline): SEHNR, FQNEAQ (reference sequence). The CDR3 is made up of 16 amino acids. Trimming stripped 6 bases from V and 2 bases from J, with 20 bases between. CDR3 protein: CASSLLSNERPYEQYF. The CDR3 nucleotides read TGTGCCAGCAGTTTGCTAAGCAACGAAAGGCCCTACGAGCAGTACTTC. Combining the CDR3 with reference TRBV7-9 and TRBJ2-7 gives the whole variable domain DTGVSQNPRHKITKRGQNVTFRCDPISEHNRLYWYRQTLGQGPEFLTYFQNEAQLEKSRLLSDRFSAERPKGSFSTLEIQRTEQGDSAMYLCASSLLSNERPYEQYFGPGTRLTVT.